Each of the 30 T cell receptor beta chains below was sequenced from the same sample in a study of T cell changes during pregnancy in multiple sclerosis. This table comes from immunoSEQ multiplex PCR, and its TCRdb copy is limited to in-frame clones, with some not included. The data show about 28,000 clones, with over 75% seen just once and 8% to 9.5% held by the top ten. The material was CD8+ T cells from peripheral blood mononuclear cells, obtained after pregnancy. These receptor sequences come from a female donor with multiple sclerosis, enrolled in a pregnancy study.

The chain uses TRBV10-2 and TRBJ1-1; tentatively, D is TRBD1 (5 bases). The CDR3 sequence is 16 residues long. Germline CDR1 is WSHSY and CDR2 is SAAADI. V was shortened by 4 bases and J by 1 base, with 16 bases between the two germline ends. CDR3 coding DNA: TGCGCCAGCAGTGTCCCTTTTCAAGGGGCGAACACTGAAGCTTTCTTT. Its translation is CASSVPFQGANTEAFF.

CDR3 protein: CASSLEQGANTEAFF. CDR3 coding DNA: TGTGCCAGCAGCTTAGAGCAGGGGGCGAACACTGAAGCTTTCTTT. The gene calls are TRBV7-9 and TRBJ1-1, with TRBD1 matching 8 bases. J lost 1 base, V lost 1 base, and 2 bases had no gene match. This CDR3 comprises 15 residues. From germline, CDR1 is SEHNR and CDR2 FQNEAQ (reference sequence).

The J gene is TRBJ2-7, the V gene TRBV6-1; 8 positions match TRBD2. CDR1 is MNHNS and CDR2 is SASEGT in the germline V gene. This CDR3 has 15 residues. J was trimmed by 5 bases and V by 1 base; bases with no gene match: 7. The CDR3 region has the DNA TGTGCCAGCAGTGAAGAAACGGGAGGGAGCCACGAGCAGTACTTC. Amino acids: CASSEETGGSHEQYF.

The chain uses TRBV27 and TRBJ2-7, with 11 bases fitting TRBD1. Germline-derived CDR1 and CDR2 are MNHEY and SMNVEV (reference sequence). The CDR3 sequence is 18 residues long. The V and J ends lost 5 bases and 2 bases, in that order; junction bases with no gene match: 14. CDR3 protein: CASSPLLGTGGTPYEQYF. DNA of the CDR3: TGTGCCAGCAGTCCCCTTCTAGGGACAGGGGGAACTCCCTACGAGCAGTACTTC.

The rearrangement uses TRBV27 and TRBJ2-5; D unresolved. This CDR3 contains 13 residues. V was pared by 1 base and J by 1 base, with 4 bases between. The germline CDR1 and CDR2 sequences are MNHEY and SMNVEV (reference sequence). The CDR3 DNA sequence: TGTGCCAGCAGTTTATACTCCCAAGAGACCCAGTACTTC. Protein sequence: CASSLYSQETQYF.

The CDR3: CASSSTTTSGGAPETQYF. The DNA of the CDR3 is TGTGCCAGCAGCTCAACGACTACTAGCGGGGGGGCCCCGGAGACCCAGTACTTC. The chain recombines TRBV7-2 with TRBJ2-5; TRBD2 matches 13 bases. The CDR3 contains 18 residues. With 4 bases clipped from V and 5 bases from J, the junction kept 13 bases outside the gene matches. Germline CDR1 is SGHTA and CDR2 is FQGNSA.

The chain joins TRBV15 to TRBJ2-1, with 7 bases identical to TRBD1. The CDR3 loop spans 13 amino acids. CDR1 and CDR2 (germline): LNHNV, YYDKDF (reference sequence). With 5 bases clipped from V and 9 bases from J, the junction kept 7 bases outside the gene matches. CDR3 amino acids: CATSSGTGVEQFF. The CDR3 nucleotides read TGTGCCACCAGCTCGGGAACAGGGGTTGAGCAGTTCTTC.

The chain is built from TRBV4-3 and TRBJ1-6, with 7 positions matching TRBD1. CDR1 and CDR2 from the germline V gene are LGHNA and YSLEER. V lost 4 bases to trimming and J lost 3 bases; unmatched junction nucleotides: 9. CDR3 length equals 17 residues. The CDR3, as DNA: TGCGCCAGCAGCCTCGGCGCAGGGGGAGGCTATAATTCACCCCTCCACTTT. Protein: CASSLGAGGGYNSPLHF.

The J gene is TRBJ1-1, the V gene TRBV4-1, with D possibly matching TRBD1 (5 bases). This CDR3 is 14 amino acids long. With 4 bases removed from V and 1 base from J, the gap between germline ends came to 10 bases. The germline V gene encodes CDR1 MGHRA and CDR2 YSYEKL. The CDR3 bases are TGCGCCAGCAGCCTTAGGGGTAAGAACACTGAAGCTTTCTTT. As protein: CASSLRGKNTEAFF.

This chain connects TRBV6-1 to TRBJ2-1; 9 positions agree with TRBD1. The length of the CDR3 is 14 residues. After removal of 7 bases from V and 10 bases from J, the junction contained 11 bases not matched to a gene. Germline-derived CDR1 and CDR2 are MNHNS and SASEGT. The CDR3 DNA reads as TGTGCCAGCATTCTGGGGGCCACAGGGGGCGAGCAGTTCTTC. The encoded protein is CASILGATGGEQFF.

J is TRBJ2-7 and V is TRBV7-8, with 7 bases matching TRBD2. The CDR3 is 14 amino acids. Trimming at V came to 4 bases and at J to 2 bases, leaving 5 bases not matched to a gene. Germline V lookup: CDR1 SGHVS, CDR2 FQNEAQ. CDR3 nucleotides: TGTGCCAGCAGCTATGGACTAGATGCCTACGAGCAGTACTTC. Protein sequence: CASSYGLDAYEQYF.

This clone was observed a single time. V gene TRBV5-1 combines with J gene TRBJ1-1, with 7 bases aligning to TRBD1. This CDR3 spans 15 amino acids. Looked up from germline, CDR1 is SGHRS and CDR2 is YFSETQ. The V and J ends lost 4 bases and 0 bases, in that order; junction bases with no gene match: 6. The CDR3 sequence: CASSPTGAMNTEAFF. The CDR3 DNA sequence: TGCGCCAGCAGCCCAACAGGGGCCATGAACACTGAAGCTTTCTTT.

This clone was counted only a few times. The gene calls are TRBV2 and TRBJ1-6, with D maybe TRBD1 (6 bases). Trimming shortened V by 7 bases and J by 14 bases, and 21 bases separated the two germline ends. CDR1 is SNHLY and CDR2 is FYNNEI in the germline V gene. The CDR3 loop spans 14 amino acids. The CDR3 region is CASTREGRTATLHF. Here the CDR3 DNA reads TGTGCCAGCACCAGAGAGGGACGGACAGCGACCCTCCACTTT.

The chain recombines TRBV9 with TRBJ1-2; 7 positions match TRBD1. CDR1 is SGDLS and CDR2 is YYNGEE in the germline V gene. CDR3 length: 14 amino acids. Losses at the gene ends were 6 bases for V and 4 bases for J; bases not matched to a gene: 9. CDR3 nucleotides: TGTGCCAGCACACGCGGGCAGGGGGGCTATGGCTACACCTTC. Residues: CASTRGQGGYGYTF. The complete variable domain, with remaining parts taken from reference TRBV9 and TRBJ1-2, reads DSGVTQTPKHLITATGQRVTLRCSPRSGDLSVYWYQQSLDQGLQFLIQYYNGEERAKGNILERFSAQQFPDLHSELNLSSLELGDSALYFCASTRGQGGYGYTFGSGTRLTVV.

The gene calls are TRBV30 and TRBJ1-1; TRBD1 might be the D (5 bases). Deletions cut 4 bases from V and 4 bases from J, with 13 bases between. Per germline, CDR1 GTSNPN and CDR2 SVGIG (reference sequence). The CDR3 length is 13 residues. CDR3 loop: CAWTLDGGTEAFF. The CDR3 DNA reads as TGTGCCTGGACCCTAGACGGGGGCACTGAAGCTTTCTTT.

This clone was counted a few times. The chain uses TRBV27 and TRBJ1-1, with D unclear. V dropped 4 bases and J dropped 5 bases, with 17 bases sitting between them. Germline V gene data show CDR1 as MNHEY and CDR2 as SMNVEV (reference sequence). This CDR3 region has 15 residues. The CDR3 nucleotides read TGTGCCAGCAGTTCCCTATTCCCGCGGGAAACTGAAGCTTTCTTT. Translated: CASSSLFPRETEAFF.

The count of this clone is one. The rearrangement joins TRBV7-9 to TRBJ2-5; TRBD2 is a possible D gene (6 bases). The germline V and J ends were trimmed by 11 bases and 0 bases, with 19 bases remaining between them. This CDR3 has 15 amino acids. CDR1 is SEHNR and CDR2 is FQNEAQ in the germline V gene (reference sequence). CDR3 bases: TGTGCCTGCGCATTGTTGCGGGATAACCAAGAGACCCAGTACTTC. Amino acid sequence: CACALLRDNQETQYF.

This sequence joins TRBV27 and TRBJ2-5; D possibly corresponds to TRBD1 (6 bases). Trimming took 8 bases from V and 3 from J, leaving 16 bases between them. Germline loops: CDR1 MNHEY, CDR2 SMNVEV (reference sequence). CDR3 size: 14 residues. CDR3 DNA sequence: TGTGCCAGCGGTAGCACAGGGTTGAAAGAGACCCAGTACTTC. It codes for CASGSTGLKETQYF.

The chain carries TRBV6-5 and TRBJ2-2, with D possibly matching TRBD2 (5 bases). V lost 0 bases and J lost 3, with 11 bases in between. There are 16 residues in the CDR3. Germline V lookup: CDR1 MNHEY, CDR2 SVGAGI. The CDR3 nucleotides read TGTGCCAGCAGTTACTCGAGACGGGGTGACACCGGGGAGCTGTTTTTT. Translation gives CASSYSRRGDTGELFF.

J is TRBJ2-3 and V is TRBV11-3; weak D call: TRBD2 (5 bases). Trimming removed 5 bases at V and 8 bases at J, with 14 bases between. CDR1 is SGHNT and CDR2 is YENEEA in the germline V gene. This CDR3 has 13 amino acids. This CDR3 is CASSRGYIGTQYF. The CDR3, as DNA: TGTGCCAGCAGCCGGGGATACATCGGTACGCAGTATTTT.

The chain couples TRBV5-4 to TRBJ1-2; TRBD1 aligns across 7 bases. Germline-derived CDR1 and CDR2 are SGHNT and YYREEE (reference sequence). V shed 7 bases and J 9 bases; nucleotides not matched to a gene: 6. CDR3 length: 11 amino acids. CDR3 coding DNA: TGTGCCAGCGGAGGGGGCACGAGCTACACCTTC. Translation gives CASGGGTSYTF.

V gene TRBV11-3 combines with J gene TRBJ1-1, with 7 bases fitting TRBD1. Germline-derived CDR1 and CDR2 are SGHNT and YENEEA. Trimming at V came to 1 base and at J to 4 bases, leaving 0 bases not matched to a gene. The CDR3 consists of 13 residues. This CDR3 reads CASSLGQGTEAFF. The CDR3 DNA sequence: TGTGCCAGCAGCTTAGGACAGGGCACTGAAGCTTTCTTT.

In this sample, this clone turned up once. The chain couples TRBV6-6 to TRBJ2-1; no firm D call. V shed 2 bases and J shed 3 bases, with 8 bases lying between them. This CDR3 has 14 residues. Germline values: CDR1 MNHNY, CDR2 SVGAGI (reference sequence). Here the CDR3 DNA reads TGTGCCAGCAGTTACAGAGGAGACTACAATGAGCAGTTCTTC. Translating gives CASSYRGDYNEQFF.

The chain employs TRBV30 and TRBJ1-1, with TRBD1 matching over 8 bases. From germline, CDR1 is GTSNPN and CDR2 SVGIG (reference sequence). CDR3 size: 12 residues. Germline trimming cut 5 bases from V and 2 bases from J; bases unmatched to any gene: 1. The CDR3 region has the DNA TGTGCCTGGGACAGGGGAAACACTGAAGCTTTCTTT. Translated: CAWDRGNTEAFF.

The rearrangement joins TRBV4-3 to TRBJ2-5, with D possibly matching TRBD2 (6 bases). Trimming shortened V by 4 bases and J by 1 base, and 13 bases separated the two germline ends. Germline V gives CDR1 LGHNA, CDR2 YSLEER. CDR3 size: 15 residues. The CDR3 loop reads CASSRRSGGQETQYF. The CDR3 region has the DNA TGCGCCAGCAGCCGCCGTAGCGGAGGCCAAGAGACCCAGTACTTC.

The chain carries TRBV9 and TRBJ2-7, with no clear D. CDR1 and CDR2 from the germline V gene are SGDLS and YYNGEE. This CDR3 comprises 13 residues. Trimming stripped 4 bases from V and 3 bases from J, with 11 bases between. As DNA, the CDR3 is TGTGCCAGCAGCATAAACCCCTACTACGAGCAGTACTTC. It encodes CASSINPYYEQYF. Full variable domain (outside the CDR3, taken from reference TRBV9 and TRBJ2-7): DSGVTQTPKHLITATGQRVTLRCSPRSGDLSVYWYQQSLDQGLQFLIQYYNGEERAKGNILERFSAQQFPDLHSELNLSSLELGDSALYFCASSINPYYEQYFGPGTRLTVT.

This clone was recorded only once. The rearrangement links TRBV5-4 to TRBJ1-2; D unresolved. Trimming pared 0 bases from V and 6 bases from J, leaving 6 bases between. Germline V lookup: CDR1 SGHNT, CDR2 YYREEE (reference sequence). The CDR3 length is 12 residues. The CDR3, as DNA: TGTGCCAGCAGCTTGGCGGCGGATGGCTACACCTTC. Translated: CASSLAADGYTF. The variable domain in full, completed from reference TRBV5-4 and TRBJ1-2, reads ETGVTQSPTHLIKTRGQQVTLRCSSQSGHNTVSWYQQALGQGPQFIFQYYREEENGRGNFPPRFSGLQFPNYSSELNVNALELDDSALYLCASSLAADGYTFGSGTRLTVV.

The chain has TRBV7-8 and TRBJ2-5; TRBD2 matches 13 bases. Germline V CDR1 and CDR2: SGHVS, FQNEAQ. Losses at the gene ends were 5 bases for V and 4 bases for J; bases not matched to a gene: 10. The CDR3 covers 17 residues. This CDR3 is CASSTGLAGNPAETQYF. The CDR3 nucleotides read TGTGCCAGCAGCACGGGACTAGCGGGGAATCCGGCAGAGACCCAGTACTTC. Drawing the rest from reference TRBV7-8 and TRBJ2-5, the complete variable domain is GAGVSQSPRYKVAKRGQDVALRCDPISGHVSLFWYQQALGQGPEFLTYFQNEAQLDKSGLPSDRFFAERPEGSVSTLKIQRTQQEDSAVYLCASSTGLAGNPAETQYFGPGTRLLVL.

The chain combines TRBV27 with TRBJ2-1, with a possible D match to TRBD2 (7 bases). Germline lookup yields CDR1 MNHEY and CDR2 SMNVEV (reference sequence). Trimming took 3 bases from V and 5 from J, leaving 17 bases between them. This CDR3 has 16 residues. The CDR3 DNA follows: TGTGCCAGCAGTTTTACCCTCGGGGGGCTCAACAATGAGCAGTTCTTC. Its protein is CASSFTLGGLNNEQFF.

The chain combines TRBV2 with TRBJ1-5; no clear D. The CDR3 is 15 residues long. Trimming cost V 6 bases and J 2 bases, with 14 bases left between them. The germline gives CDR1 SNHLY, CDR2 FYNNEI. The CDR3 sequence is CASRAVYGGNQPQHF. The CDR3 DNA follows: TGTGCCAGCAGAGCCGTTTACGGGGGCAATCAGCCCCAGCATTTT. Full variable domain (missing parts from reference TRBV2 and TRBJ1-5): EPEVTQTPSHQVTQMGQEVILRCVPISNHLYFYWYRQILGQKVEFLVSFYNNEISEKSEIFDDQFSVERPDGSNFTLKIRSTKLEDSAMYFCASRAVYGGNQPQHFGDGTRLSIL.